A selection of T cell receptor beta chains follows, all from one sample in a study of cytomegalovirus exposure and HLA in healthy donors. Some clones are missing from TCRdb's copy, which holds only in-frame ones; the method was immunoSEQ multiplex PCR. The table has around 84,000 clones, roughly four fifths seen once. Sequencing used PBMCs. The receptors originated from a human donor in good health. Both conserved end residues are part of each CDR3. The D gene is left open where the match is weak.

D | J | V | CDR3
TRBD2 | TRBJ2-3 | TRBV19 | CASSHLRSSGSADTQYF
TRBD1 | TRBJ2-7 | TRBV7-2 | CASSRGRTGEQYF
TRBD1 | TRBJ2-1 | TRBV9 | CASSGETGTANEQFF
TRBD1 | TRBJ1-1 | TRBV19 | CASRDRVRTEAFF
TRBD1 | TRBJ2-2 | TRBV15 | CATSGTPGQGSGELFF
TRBD1 | TRBJ2-3 | TRBV6-1 | CASSDRTGLVLDTQYF
- | TRBJ1-5 | TRBV5-6 | CASSLQPYSNQPQHF
TRBD2 | TRBJ2-3 | TRBV6-1 | CASSDSGTTTDTQYF
- | TRBJ2-5 | TRBV5-6 | CASSTAGTQYF
TRBD1 | TRBJ1-1 | TRBV5-4 | CASGDRVETEAFF
- | TRBJ1-1 | TRBV5-6 | CASIAAGGRPEAFF
- | TRBJ1-1 | TRBV11-2 | CASSSSTGMNTEAFF
- | TRBJ2-7 | TRBV11-2 | CASKGPGSYEQYF
TRBD1 | TRBJ1-2 | TRBV5-6 | CASSLETGHYGYTF
- | TRBJ1-3 | TRBV6-5 | CASSYSYGSGNTIYF
- | TRBJ2-4 | TRBV18 | CASSPGTVKNIQYF